The clone carrying this T cell receptor (beta chain) is termed medium-sized. The target antigen is unknown. The sample is drawn from a study of metastatic and nonmetastatic thyroid tumors. The overall study: Malignant thyroid and benign thyroid patients provided blood and tumor or nodule tissue whose repertoires were compared.

CDR1 and CDR2 (germline): LGHNA, YNFKEQ. Trimming took off 0 bases at V and 2 bases at J, with 14 bases between the two ends. The CDR3 sequence is 16 residues long. In the source study's methods: Clinicopathological groups of papillary thyroid cancer showed CDR3 differences that were used to build a distant-metastasis classifier. MiXCR re-clonotyped the PCR reads for TCRdb. TCRdb's processing, not the study's, gives the V and J calls here. This sample has about 4,200 clones; roughly a third occur once, and the top ten carry around 48%. None of the patients had undergone any treatment ahead of thyroid surgery. Study conclusions and caveats: A significant increase in TCR beta diversity was reportedly seen in malignant thyroid tumors relative to benign nodules, in blood and tumor.

The chain is built from TRBV4-2 and TRBJ2-7; D perhaps matches TRBD1 (6 bases). The sequence came from a male donor with papillary thyroid cancer or a benign thyroid nodule (not recorded which). Some clones in this sample may be carry-over from other donors' samples. The sequenced material came from adjacent normal tissue. The CDR3 reads CASSQDFPGTTYEQYF. In DNA, the CDR3 is TGTGCCAGCAGCCAAGATTTCCCCGGGACAACCTACGAGCAGTACTTC.